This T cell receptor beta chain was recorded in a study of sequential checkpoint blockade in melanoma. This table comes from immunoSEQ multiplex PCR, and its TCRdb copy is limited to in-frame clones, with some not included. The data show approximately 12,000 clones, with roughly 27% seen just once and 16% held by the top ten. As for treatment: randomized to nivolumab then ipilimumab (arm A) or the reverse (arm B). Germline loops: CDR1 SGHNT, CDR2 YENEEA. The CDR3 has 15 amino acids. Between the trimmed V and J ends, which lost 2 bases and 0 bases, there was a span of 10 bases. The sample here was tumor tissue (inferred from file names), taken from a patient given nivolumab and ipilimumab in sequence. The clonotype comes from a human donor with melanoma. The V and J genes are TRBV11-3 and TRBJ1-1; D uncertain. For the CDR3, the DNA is TGTGCCAGCAGCTTATGGCCCGGCGTGAACACTGAAGCTTTCTTT. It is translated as CASSLWPGVNTEAFF.